The 18 T cell receptor beta chains below were found in one sample sequenced in a study of tumor-infiltrating lymphocytes in primary liver carcinoma. Production of TCR beta cDNA used approximately 0.45 ug total RNA together with a constant-region primer. Nested multiplex PCR, run for three rounds with slightly modified ARM-PCR, yielded TCR beta libraries. The first two PCR rounds used TRBV1-TRBV30 primers with a Cbeta primer, approximately 10 cycles each. Each CDR3 protein is one row after TCRdb ran MiXCR on the multiplex PCR reads. Found here are 24,000 or so distinct CDR3 sequences, roughly four fifths of them singletons; the top ten hold 32%. For each extraction, RNA and DNA were obtained together from approximately 20-30 mg of unsorted bulk tissue. The sequenced sample consisted of liver tumor tissue from sampling region 5. Stated subset: tumor region T5, tumor centre. The source is a woman aged 30 to 39 with primary liver carcinoma and hepatitis B virus infection.

Details on this clonotype: The junction shows a germline mismatch at one end, possibly a read error. The chain couples TRBV7-9 to TRBJ1-5; D ambiguous. In germline, CDR1 is SEHNR, CDR2 FQNEAQ (reference sequence). This CDR3 contains 14 residues. The CDR3 DNA follows: TGTGCCAGTAGCCCTCGGGAGAACAATCAGCACCAGCATTTT. The encoded protein is CASSPRENNQHQHF.

The CDR3 nucleotides read TGTGCCAGCAGCCCTTATCAGGGGATGTACGAGCAGTACGTC. This sequence encodes CASSPYQGMYEQYV. The chain links TRBV5-4 to TRBJ2-7; D is perhaps TRBD1 (6 bases). This CDR3 contains 14 residues. Germline CDR1 and CDR2: SGHNT and YYREEE (reference sequence). With 4 bases removed from V and 4 bases from J, the gap between germline ends came to 15 bases.

Regarding this clonotype: No conserved phenylalanine or tryptophan is present at the end of the CDR3, so a read error is the likely explanation. The chain recombines TRBV6-5 with TRBJ2-2; possibly TRBD1 for D (6 bases). CDR3 length: 15 residues. Germline assignment: CDR1 MNHEY and CDR2 SVGAGI. The V gene lost 5 bases and the J gene lost 7 bases, with 17 bases spanning the gap. The CDR3 DNA follows: TGTGCCAGCAGTCCGCGTACAGGGTTCATCGGGGAGCTGTTTCTT. Translating gives CASSPRTGFIGELFL.

This clonotype was detected a few times. This chain uses TRBV7-9 with TRBJ2-7; weak D call: TRBD1 (5 bases). The CDR3 contains 15 residues. Trimming removed 0 bases at V and 5 bases at J, with 14 bases between. Germline assignment: CDR1 SEHNR and CDR2 FQNEAQ (reference sequence). The CDR3 DNA follows: TGTGCCAGCAGCTTAGCAGGGGTCCCTATGGACGAGCAGTACTTC. Its protein product is CASSLAGVPMDEQYF.

This clonotype was found a few times. Being one base from a much bigger clone, this may be a read error. The rearrangement uses TRBV2 and TRBJ2-1; 14 bases align to TRBD2. The J segment lost 8 bases and the V segment lost 4 bases, leaving 7 bases of the junction unmatched. Germline V gene data show CDR1 as SNHLY and CDR2 as FYNNEI. This CDR3 spans 16 amino acids. The CDR3 spells CASSATGLAGDDEQFF. In DNA form, the CDR3 reads TGTGCCAGCAGTGCTACGGGACTAGCGGGAGACGATGAGCAGTTCTTC. Filled out from reference TRBV2 and TRBJ2-1, the complete variable domain reads EPEVTQTPSHQVTQMGQEVILRCVPISNHLYFYWYRQILGQKVEFLVSFYNNEISEKSEIFDDQFSVERPDGSNFTLKIRSTKLEDSAMYFCASSATGLAGDDEQFFGPGTRLTVL.

Note on this clonotype: One end of the junction does not line up with germline, which may come from a read error. The gene calls are TRBV6-5 and TRBJ2-6, with 9 positions matching TRBD1. The CDR3 runs to 18 residues. The germline V gene has CDR1 MNHEY and CDR2 SVGAGI. As DNA, the CDR3 is TGTGCCAACAAGACATACAGGGGGCGCATCTCTGGGGCCAACGTCCAGACTTTC. Protein: CANKTYRGRISGANVQTF.

About this clonotype itself: A junction boundary mismatches the germline segment, possibly from a read error. The chain employs TRBV11-2 and TRBJ2-7; D gene ambiguous. The CDR3 extends over 13 amino acids. The V gene's germline CDR1 is SGHAT and CDR2 FQNNGV. In DNA form, the CDR3 reads TGTGCCTGCAGCCCTTCGAATACGGGCGAGCAGTATTTC. Its translation is CACSPSNTGEQYF.

Comments on this clonotype: Germline is not matched at one junction end, which may reflect a read error. The chain combines TRBV11-2 with TRBJ2-7, with D possibly being TRBD2 (6 bases). The CDR3 runs 13 residues. Germline lookup yields CDR1 SGHAT and CDR2 FQNNGV. Here the CDR3 DNA reads TGTGCCAGCGTACTGTCTAGCGCATACGAGCAATACTTC. It is translated as CASVLSSAYEQYF.

This clonotype was seen just once. Without the conserved terminal phenylalanine or tryptophan, this CDR3 likely stems from a read error. The chain combines TRBV10-3 with TRBJ2-1; D perhaps matches TRBD1 (5 bases). CDR1 and CDR2 (germline): ENHRY, SYGVKD. V lost 5 bases to trimming and J lost 8 bases, with 16 bases between them. This CDR3 has 14 amino acids. CDR3 region: CAISPRAIRDEQFL. CDR3 in DNA: TGTGCCATCAGTCCCAGGGCGATCCGGGATGAGCAGTTCCTC.

The V gene is TRBV4-3, the J gene TRBJ2-7; D uncertain. The CDR3 consists of 18 residues. V shed 1 base and J shed 5 bases, with 24 bases lying between them. The V gene's germline CDR1 is LGHNA and CDR2 YSLEER. The chain's CDR3 is CASSQAVTWGHISHEQYF. CDR3 in DNA: TGCGCCAGCAGCCAAGCTGTGACGTGGGGTCACATTAGTCACGAGCAGTACTTC.

With respect to this clonotype: An end of the junction does not agree with germline; a read error may underlie this. The chain recombines TRBV19 with TRBJ1-1; D is unclear. Germline values: CDR1 LNHDA, CDR2 SQIVND (reference sequence). The CDR3 runs 14 residues. This chain's CDR3 is CVSSIGRRNTEAFF. For the CDR3, the DNA is TGTGTCAGTAGTATTGGCAGGAGGAACACTGAAGCTTTCTTT.

By sample share, this clonotype is medium-sized. The DNA of the CDR3 is TGCAGCGTAGAGCAGATACAAGGCCGACAGGGTTCGGCGGAAACTAGCGGAGGCACAGATACGCAGTATTTT. This sequence encodes CSVEQIQGRQGSAETSGGTDTQYF. This sequence joins TRBV29-1 and TRBJ2-3, with a weak D call TRBD2 (8 bases). CDR1 is SQVTM and CDR2 is ANQGSEA in the germline V gene. The CDR3 is 24 amino acids. V was trimmed by 6 bases and J by 1 base, leaving 44 bases between them.

With regard to this clonotype: A read error may produce the germline difference seen at one junction end. The chain combines TRBV6-5 with TRBJ2-2, with D tentatively TRBD2 (5 bases). CDR3 length equals 15 residues. CDR1 and CDR2 (germline): MNHEY, SVGAGI. CDR3 residues: CATSPRRGFSGELFF. The CDR3 bases are TGTGCCACCAGTCCGCGGAGAGGGTTCAGCGGGGAGCTGTTTTTT.

This clonotype was detected a few times. Germline is not matched at one junction end, which may reflect a read error. This chain connects TRBV12-3 or TRBV12-4 to TRBJ1-6; 8 bases line up with TRBD1. CDR3 length equals 13 residues. CDR3 DNA: TGTGCCAGCAGCAGACAGGGGCATTCACCCCTCTACTTT. Its protein is CASSRQGHSPLYF.

Points on this clonotype: One end of the junction varies from germline; a read error may be responsible. V is TRBV19 and J is TRBJ2-2; D is possibly TRBD2 (5 bases). Per the germline V gene, CDR1 is LNHDA and CDR2 is SQIVND (reference sequence). The CDR3 covers 12 residues. The CDR3 loop reads CASSIWIGELFF. Here the CDR3 DNA reads TGTGCCAGTAGTATTTGGATCGGGGAGTTGTTTTTT.

Regarding this clonotype: It is likely a read error, because the conserved phenylalanine at the end of the CDR3 is missing. The V call is TRBV29-1, the J call TRBJ1-1; 7 nucleotides match TRBD1. Germline V gene sequence: CDR1 SQVTM, CDR2 ANQGSEA. This CDR3 is 12 amino acids long. CDR3 coding DNA: TGCATCGTCAAGACAGGGAGCACTGAAGCTTTCTAT. Amino acid sequence: CIVKTGSTEAFY.

About this clonotype itself: The junction and the germline gene differ at one end; a read error may be behind it. This sequence joins TRBV5-1 and TRBJ1-4; D may be TRBD1 (5 bases). The CDR3 length is 14 residues. The germline V gene has CDR1 SGHRS and CDR2 YFSETQ. CDR3 nucleotide sequence: TGCGCCAGCAGTCCCTGGGGCGGTAATGTAAAACTGTTTTTT. As protein: CASSPWGGNVKLFF.

This clonotype rates as hyperexpanded. The chain joins TRBV6-5 to TRBJ2-7, with D maybe TRBD1 (6 bases). The CDR3 loop spans 15 amino acids. The V gene lost 2 bases and the J gene lost 0 bases, with 11 bases spanning the gap. CDR1 is MNHEY and CDR2 is SVGAGI in the germline V gene. DNA of the CDR3: TGTGCCAGCAGTTACAAGGACAGCAGCTCCTACGAGCAGTACTTC. It encodes CASSYKDSSSYEQYF.